The TCR beta chain under discussion was sequenced for a study of a mutant IDH1 vaccine in newly diagnosed glioma (dated by TCRdb to the early 2020s). About the study as a whole: Of the approximately 34 treated patients, approximately 62% were male and about 40% were female, and a mean age of around 40 years was recorded. Prior to enrollment, patients had been given standard therapy consisting of radiotherapy alone, temozolomide alone, or radiochemotherapy with temozolomide, with the combination given to most patients. Longitudinal TCRB deep sequencing was performed for fewer than 30 treated patients wherever samples were available for exploratory analyses. Peripheral blood samples were drawn at six visits, namely V03 (baseline), V05, V07, V10, V12 and V13. What the study reported, not specific to this receptor: Vaccine-induced immune responses across multiple MHC alleles were detected in 80% to 95% of patients. It was noted by the authors that analyses of patient blood samples could not be reproduced owing to sample limitations. No apparent relationship was observed between pseudoprogression and alterations in the top peripheral T cell clonotypes detected by TCRB sequencing. Availability determined which PBMC samples were chosen for TCRB deep sequencing.

The time point label, read with the paper, signifies: baseline, week 1 (first vaccination visit). Interpreted using the paper, the treatment or condition label stands for: pre-vaccination baseline after standard-of-care therapy. Newly diagnosed WHO grade 3 or 4 IDH1-mutant astrocytomas showing loss of nuclear ATRX were present in the donors. The samples were drawn from NOA16, a multicentre, single-arm, open-label phase I trial in Germany that tested a mutant IDH1 peptide vaccine in humans for the first time. Visit V03 blood draws served as the baseline sample for immunogenicity testing. Genomic DNA for TCRB sequencing was extracted from EDTA blood using the DNeasy Blood and Tissue Kit. As for this clone: The antigen it recognizes is unknown. No qualities accompany the bases; no much larger clone lies one base away.

The cysteine opens and the phenylalanine closes a CDR3 of 12 amino acids. Only CDR3 DNA is held: 36 bases, read in frame from base 1. Taken from the germline V gene, the CDR1 and CDR2 loops are MNHNS and SASEGT. V loses 6 bases, J loses 4 bases, and the germline ends lie 9 bases apart. Receptor libraries were prepared by the immunoSEQ multiplex PCR assay. Rearranged TCR beta chain sequences were amplified using the hsTCRB Kit according to the manufacturer's protocol. TCRB libraries were sequenced on an Illumina MiSeq. In the original analysis: The kit vendor's proprietary platform handled demultiplexing, trimming and gene mapping. Drawn from immuneACCESS, this table holds only the in-frame rearrangements with V and J called that TCRdb kept. Clones are partly lost; checked studies trace under half to an unresolved V gene and leave the rest unexplained. Clonal size and the V and J genes are those of that table, whereas D and trimming came from the DNA. The sample table shows tens of thousands of clones, and 80% to 90% are seen once. Around 3% of the sample is in the top ten clones.

This clonotype was obtained from a man younger than 40 with glioma. The chain joins TRBV6-1 to TRBJ1-2; the D gene identity is not certain. The sequencing here drew on PBMCs, taken from a glioma patient treated with radiotherapy, temozolomide or both. The sequenced DNA: TGTGCCAGCAGCGGACGGACCTATGGCTACACCTTC. It translates as CASSGRTYGYTF.